One TCR beta chain is described in this entry. This sample is part of a study of shared T cell receptors in the human thymus. In germline, CDR1 is SGHVS, CDR2 FQNEAQ. With V trimmed by 3 bases and J by 7 bases, 11 bases remained unmatched. The CDR3 is made up of 16 amino acids. Produced via immunoSEQ multiplex PCR; TCRdb's table is partial and in-frame only. Of about 610,000 clones in the sample, 85% to 90% are singletons; the top ten hold about 0.01%. The same data also contributed to another study, on human thymus T cells.

This receptor was identified in a boy less than two years old with a congenital heart defect. The chain links TRBV7-8 to TRBJ2-3, with 9 nucleotides matching TRBD2. Specimen: thymocytes. The CDR3 nucleotides read TGTGCCAGCAGCTTTGGGGAGCGGGAGGAGGTGAATACGCAGTATTTT. Its protein product is CASSFGEREEVNTQYF.